Following are 8 T cell receptor beta chains from one sample sequenced in a study of blood T cell repertoires in COVID-19. The table came from immunoSEQ multiplex PCR; TCRdb's copy has only in-frame clones and leaves some out. Counted here are under 450,000 clones, approximately 90% occurring once; the ten biggest clones make up roughly 12%. Material: peripheral blood. Source of these receptors: a woman aged 45-59 years with COVID-19, enrolled during active disease.

This rearrangement joins TRBV5-4 to TRBJ2-7; tentative D call: TRBD1 (5 bases). The CDR3 sequence is 14 residues long. Germline CDR1 SGHNT, CDR2 YYREEE (reference sequence). Deletions cut 1 base from V and 2 bases from J, with 10 bases between. The CDR3 DNA follows: TGTGCCAGCAGCTTGTTTAGGGGTCCCTACGAGCAGTACTTC. Encoded protein: CASSLFRGPYEQYF.

The chain uses TRBV7-7 and TRBJ2-7; TRBD1 matches 7 bases. Losses at the gene ends were 4 bases for V and 1 base for J; bases not matched to a gene: 10. Germline V gene lookup returns CDR1 SSHAT and CDR2 FNYEAQ (reference sequence). The CDR3 is 16 residues long. CDR3 coding DNA: TGTGCCAGCAGCTGGGCTTACGACAGGGATTCCTACGAGCAGTACTTC. Translation: CASSWAYDRDSYEQYF.

This chain joins TRBV28 and TRBJ2-7; D remains unclear. The V and J ends lost 3 bases and 0 bases respectively, with 6 bases between them. The CDR3 contains 13 residues. In germline, CDR1 is MDHEN, CDR2 SYDVKM. CDR3 DNA: TGTGCCAGCAGTTTGTCTTTCTCCTACGAGCAGTACTTC. This translates into CASSLSFSYEQYF.

This sequence joins TRBV29-1 and TRBJ2-7; a weak D match, TRBD1 (6 bases). Germline CDR1 reads SQVTM; CDR2 reads ANQGSEA. The CDR3 spans 13 residues. V was cut by 5 bases and J by 6 bases, with 17 bases left in between. In DNA form, the CDR3 reads TGCAGCGTTACCTCCACAGGGAGCCGCGAGCAGTACTTC. Protein sequence: CSVTSTGSREQYF.

This chain links TRBV3-1 (or the pseudogene TRBV3-2) with TRBJ1-1, with unresolved D. The length of the CDR3 is 15 residues. Trimming stripped 4 bases from V and 5 bases from J, with 17 bases between. In germline, CDR1 is LGHDT, CDR2 YNNKEL (reference sequence). The CDR3 coding sequence is TGTGCCAGCAGCCCCTACAAGGCGGGGAGGACTGAAGCTTTCTTT. This sequence encodes CASSPYKAGRTEAFF.

The J gene is TRBJ1-5, the V gene TRBV18; TRBD1 agrees at 8 bases. CDR3 size: 13 residues. V shed 8 bases and J 2 bases; nucleotides not matched to a gene: 2. Germline assignment: CDR1 KGHSH and CDR2 LQKENI. This chain's CDR3 is CASTGQGNQPQHF. The CDR3 DNA follows: TGTGCCAGCACGGGACAGGGCAATCAGCCCCAGCATTTT. Looking up the rest from reference TRBV18 and TRBJ1-5 gives the full variable domain: NAGVMQNPRHLVRRRGQEARLRCSPMKGHSHVYWYRQLPEEGLKFMVYLQKENIIDESGMPKERFSAEFPKEGPSILRIQQVVRGDSAAYFCASTGQGNQPQHFGDGTRLSIL.

V is TRBV20-1 and J is TRBJ1-2, with no clear D. CDR1 is DFQATT, CDR2 SNEGSKA, per germline (reference sequence). CDR3 length equals 15 residues. Trimming stripped 3 bases from V and 2 bases from J, with 16 bases between. This CDR3 reads CSASSDGLHNYGYTF. The CDR3 bases are TGCAGTGCTAGTTCCGACGGACTCCACAACTATGGCTACACCTTC.

The chain is built from TRBV5-1 and TRBJ1-1, with 7 bases aligning to TRBD1. CDR1 and CDR2 from the germline V gene are SGHRS and YFSETQ. The CDR3 covers 15 residues. J was trimmed by 1 base and V by 5 bases; bases with no gene match: 8. The CDR3 nucleotides are TGCGCCAGCAGGGGACAGATCCTGGAGAACACTGAAGCTTTCTTT. Translated: CASRGQILENTEAFF.